The 9 T cell receptor beta chains reported below all come from one sample, sequenced in a study of T cells after yellow fever vaccination. Each CDR3 protein gets one entry after TCRdb re-called the 5' RACE reads with MiXCR. This sample has 100,000 to 150,000 distinct CDR3 sequences, with nearly 7.5% found just once. Source: CD4+ T cells sorted from PBMCs, taken 10 to 11 days after the first yellow fever vaccination. All receptors come from a man between 18 and 35 years old who received the YFV17D yellow fever vaccine.

This clonotype showed up many times. The chain carries TRBV4-2 and TRBJ2-3; D is perhaps TRBD1 (5 bases). The V end lost 0 bases, the J end lost 0 bases, and 13 bases lay between the germline ends. This CDR3 spans 17 amino acids. CDR1 is LGHNA and CDR2 is YNFKEQ in the germline V gene. The CDR3 reads CASSQEGLFTSTDTQYF. DNA of the CDR3: TGTGCCAGCAGCCAAGAGGGGCTATTTACTAGCACAGATACGCAGTATTTT.

This clonotype was detected many times. The V call is TRBV14, the J call TRBJ2-1; D is perhaps TRBD1 or TRBD2 (5 bases each). The CDR3 runs 16 residues. Germline CDR1 and CDR2: SGHDN and FVKESK. The ends were cut back, 0 bases at V and 5 bases at J, with 14 bases in the middle. The CDR3 DNA reads TGTGCCAGCAGCCAAGATAGGGGAGCGATCGACAATGAGCAGTTCTTC. Encoded protein: CASSQDRGAIDNEQFF. Filled out from reference TRBV14 and TRBJ2-1, the complete variable domain reads EAGVTQFPSHSVIEKGQTVTLRCDPISGHDNLYWYRRVMGKEIKFLLHFVKESKQDESGMPNNRFLAERTGGTYSTLKVQPAELEDSGVYFCASSQDRGAIDNEQFFGPGTRLTVL.

This clonotype has more than one count but fewer than ten. The chain carries TRBV7-6 and TRBJ2-7; D call uncertain. Per the germline V gene, CDR1 is SGHVS and CDR2 is FNYEAQ. The CDR3 is 14 residues long. The V and J ends lost 1 base and 1 base respectively, with 8 bases between them. The DNA for the CDR3 is TGTGCCAGCAGCTTAGTTTTTGGTTCCTACGAGCAGTACTTC. Translated: CASSLVFGSYEQYF.

This clonotype was counted at least ten times. The chain employs TRBV5-1 and TRBJ1-1, with 10 bases matching TRBD1. V lost 8 bases to trimming and J lost 1 base; unmatched junction nucleotides: 8. CDR1 is SGHRS and CDR2 is YFSETQ in the germline V gene. The CDR3 contains 15 residues. The CDR3 sequence is CASTGQGPGNTEAFF. The CDR3 DNA follows: TGCGCCAGTACGGGACAGGGGCCTGGGAACACTGAAGCTTTCTTT.

This clonotype was detected many times. V and J are TRBV5-1 and TRBJ1-2, with D perhaps TRBD1 (5 bases). V lost 3 bases, J lost 4 bases, and 13 bases lay in between. Per the germline V gene, CDR1 is SGHRS and CDR2 is YFSETQ. The CDR3 contains 14 residues. CDR3 residues: CASSSGQGTYGYTF. The CDR3 nucleotides are TGCGCCAGCAGCTCGGGGCAGGGAACCTATGGCTACACCTTC.

This clonotype was recorded once. This could be a read error, since a much larger clone is one nucleotide away. The chain has TRBV11-2 and TRBJ2-1; 7 nucleotides line up with TRBD2. The CDR3 sequence is 15 residues long. V lost 5 bases, J lost 6 bases, and 10 bases stayed unmatched. Germline values: CDR1 SGHAT, CDR2 FQNNGV. CDR3 region: CASSHPLAYSNEQFF. CDR3 nucleotide sequence: TGTGCCAGCAGCCACCCACTAGCGTATAGCAATGAGCAGTTCTTC.

This clonotype was seen repeatedly, ten times or more. A read error may account for a junction end that differs from germline. V usage is TRBV7-6 and J usage is TRBJ2-5, with D unclear. CDR3 size: 13 residues. CDR1 and CDR2 from the germline V gene are SGHVS and FNYEAQ. CDR3 protein: CASSLGQQETQYF. CDR3 coding DNA: TGTGCCAGCAGTTTAGGGCAGCAAGAGACCCAGTACTTC.

The sample holds many counts of this clonotype. The J gene is TRBJ1-5, the V gene TRBV3-1; D remains ambiguous. V dropped 4 bases and J dropped 1 base, with 8 bases sitting between them. Looked up from germline, CDR1 is LGHDT and CDR2 is YNNKEL (reference sequence). The CDR3 extends over 14 amino acids. CDR3 sequence (DNA): TGTGCCAGCAGCCTTGGGTGGAGCAATCAGCCCCAGCATTTT. Translating it yields CASSLGWSNQPQHF.

This clonotype was observed at least ten times. The chain has TRBV5-1 and TRBJ2-2; unclear D gene. Germline CDR1 is SGHRS and CDR2 is YFSETQ. This CDR3 spans 15 amino acids. Trimming pared 0 bases from V and 0 bases from J, leaving 6 bases between. The CDR3 nucleotides are TGCGCCAGCAGCTTGGGTGTTTCGAACACCGGGGAGCTGTTTTTT. It translates to CASSLGVSNTGELFF.